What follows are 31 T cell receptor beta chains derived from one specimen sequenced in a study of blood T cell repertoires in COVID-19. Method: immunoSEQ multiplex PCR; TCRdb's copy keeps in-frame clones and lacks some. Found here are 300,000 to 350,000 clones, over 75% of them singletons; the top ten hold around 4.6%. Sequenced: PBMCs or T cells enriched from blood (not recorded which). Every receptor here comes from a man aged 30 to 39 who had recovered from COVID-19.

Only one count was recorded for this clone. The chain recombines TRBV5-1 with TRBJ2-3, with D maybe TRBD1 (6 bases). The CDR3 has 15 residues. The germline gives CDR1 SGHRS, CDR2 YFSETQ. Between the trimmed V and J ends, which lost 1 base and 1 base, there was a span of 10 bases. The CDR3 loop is CASSLLGAGTDTQYF. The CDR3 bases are TGCGCCAGCAGCTTGCTGGGGGCGGGCACAGATACGCAGTATTTT. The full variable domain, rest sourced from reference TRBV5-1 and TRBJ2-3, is KAGVTQTPRYLIKTRGQQVTLSCSPISGHRSVSWYQQTPGQGLQFLFEYFSETQRNKGNFPGRFSGRQFSNSRSEMNVSTLELGDSALYLCASSLLGAGTDTQYFGPGTRLTVL.

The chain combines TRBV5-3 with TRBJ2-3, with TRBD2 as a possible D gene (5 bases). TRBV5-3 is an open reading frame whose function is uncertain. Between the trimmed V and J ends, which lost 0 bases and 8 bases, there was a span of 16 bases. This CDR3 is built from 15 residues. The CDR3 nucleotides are TGTGCCAGAAGCTTGGGGCAGCGGATGGGTCCTACGCAGTATTTT. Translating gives CARSLGQRMGPTQYF.

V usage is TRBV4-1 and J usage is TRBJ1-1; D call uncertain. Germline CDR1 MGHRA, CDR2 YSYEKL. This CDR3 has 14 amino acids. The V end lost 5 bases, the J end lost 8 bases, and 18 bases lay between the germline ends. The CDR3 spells CASSSPSIQFEAFF. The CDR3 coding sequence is TGCGCCAGCAGCTCTCCAAGTATACAGTTCGAAGCTTTCTTT.

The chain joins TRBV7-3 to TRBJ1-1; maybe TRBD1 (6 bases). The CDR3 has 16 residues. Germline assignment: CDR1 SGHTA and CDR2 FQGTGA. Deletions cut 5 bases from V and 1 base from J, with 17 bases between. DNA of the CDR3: TGTGCCAGCAGCGAAAGTGGGGGCAAAGGGAACACTGAAGCTTTCTTT. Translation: CASSESGGKGNTEAFF.

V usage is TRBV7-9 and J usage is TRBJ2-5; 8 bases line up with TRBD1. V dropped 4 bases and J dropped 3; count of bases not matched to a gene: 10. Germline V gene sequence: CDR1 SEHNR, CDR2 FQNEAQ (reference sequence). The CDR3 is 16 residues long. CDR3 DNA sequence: TGTGCCAGCAGCTATAGGTATACAGGGGGTAAAGAGACCCAGTACTTC. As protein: CASSYRYTGGKETQYF.

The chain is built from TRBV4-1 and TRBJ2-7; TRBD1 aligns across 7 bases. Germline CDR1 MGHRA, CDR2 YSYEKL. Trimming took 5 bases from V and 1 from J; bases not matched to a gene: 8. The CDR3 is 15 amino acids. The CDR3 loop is CASSSRQGRSYEQYF. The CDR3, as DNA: TGCGCCAGCAGCTCTCGACAGGGTAGGTCCTACGAGCAGTACTTC.

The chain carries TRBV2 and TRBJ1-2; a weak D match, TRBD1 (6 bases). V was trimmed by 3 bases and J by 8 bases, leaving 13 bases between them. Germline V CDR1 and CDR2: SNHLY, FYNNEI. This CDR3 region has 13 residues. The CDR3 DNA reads TGTGCCAGCAGTGAGGGCAGGGGCGACGGCTACACCTTC. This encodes CASSEGRGDGYTF.

CDR3 sequence (DNA): TGTGCCACCAGCAGGACAGACTCCTACGAGCAGTACTTC. Translated: CATSRTDSYEQYF. This rearrangement joins TRBV15 to TRBJ2-7; the D gene is possibly TRBD1 (5 bases). The V gene lost 3 bases and the J gene lost 0 bases, with 6 bases spanning the gap. The germline gives CDR1 LNHNV, CDR2 YYDKDF (reference sequence). The CDR3 extends over 13 amino acids. The full variable domain, in which reference TRBV15 and TRBJ2-7 provide the parts outside the CDR3, is DAMVIQNPRYQVTQFGKPVTLSCSQTLNHNVMYWYQQKSSQAPKLLFHYYDKDFNNEADTPDNFQSRRPNTSFCFLDIRSPGLGDTAMYLCATSRTDSYEQYFGPGTRLTVT.

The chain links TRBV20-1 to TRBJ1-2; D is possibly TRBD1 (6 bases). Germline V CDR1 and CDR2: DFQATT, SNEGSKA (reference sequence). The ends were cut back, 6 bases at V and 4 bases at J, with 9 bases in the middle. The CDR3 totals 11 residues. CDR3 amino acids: CSAVRGYGYTF. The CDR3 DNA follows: TGCAGTGCGGTCAGGGGCTATGGCTACACCTTC.

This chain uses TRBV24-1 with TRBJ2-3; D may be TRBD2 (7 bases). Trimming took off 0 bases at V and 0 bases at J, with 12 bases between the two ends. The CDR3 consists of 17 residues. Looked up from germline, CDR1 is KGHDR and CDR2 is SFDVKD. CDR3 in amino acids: CATSDLGEGTSTDTQYF. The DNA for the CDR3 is TGTGCCACCAGTGATTTGGGGGAGGGGACAAGCACAGATACGCAGTATTTT.

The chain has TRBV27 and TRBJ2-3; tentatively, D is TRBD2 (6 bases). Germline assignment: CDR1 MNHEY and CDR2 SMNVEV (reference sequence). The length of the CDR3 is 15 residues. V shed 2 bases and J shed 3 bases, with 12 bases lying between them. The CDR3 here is CASSLAGLGTDTQYF. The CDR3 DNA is TGTGCCAGCAGTTTAGCGGGGCTTGGGACAGATACGCAGTATTTT.

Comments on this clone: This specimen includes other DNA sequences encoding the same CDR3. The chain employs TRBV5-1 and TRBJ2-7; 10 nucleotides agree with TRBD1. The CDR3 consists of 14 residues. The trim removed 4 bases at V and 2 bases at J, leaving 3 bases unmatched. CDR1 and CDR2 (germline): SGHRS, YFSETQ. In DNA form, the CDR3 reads TGCGCCAGCAGCCCTGGACAGGGGGCCTACGAGCAGTACTTC. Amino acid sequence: CASSPGQGAYEQYF.

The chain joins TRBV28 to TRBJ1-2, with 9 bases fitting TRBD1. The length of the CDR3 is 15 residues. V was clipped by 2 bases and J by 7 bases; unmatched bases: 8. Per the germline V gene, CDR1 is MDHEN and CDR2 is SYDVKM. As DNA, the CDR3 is TGTGCCAGCAGTTTACCGGACAGGGGTCTCGCTGGCTACACCTTC. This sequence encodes CASSLPDRGLAGYTF.

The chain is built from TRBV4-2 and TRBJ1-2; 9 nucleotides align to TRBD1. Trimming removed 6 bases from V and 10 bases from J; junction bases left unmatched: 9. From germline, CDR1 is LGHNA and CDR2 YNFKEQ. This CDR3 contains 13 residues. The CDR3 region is CASSGQGNGYYTF. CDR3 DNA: TGTGCCAGCAGTGGACAGGGGAATGGATACTACACCTTC.

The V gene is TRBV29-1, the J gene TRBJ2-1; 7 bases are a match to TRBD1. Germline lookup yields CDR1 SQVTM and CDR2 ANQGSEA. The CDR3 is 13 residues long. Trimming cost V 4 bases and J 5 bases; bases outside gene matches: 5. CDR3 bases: TGCAGCGTTGCGGGACAGTCTAACAATGAGCAGTTCTTC. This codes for CSVAGQSNNEQFF.

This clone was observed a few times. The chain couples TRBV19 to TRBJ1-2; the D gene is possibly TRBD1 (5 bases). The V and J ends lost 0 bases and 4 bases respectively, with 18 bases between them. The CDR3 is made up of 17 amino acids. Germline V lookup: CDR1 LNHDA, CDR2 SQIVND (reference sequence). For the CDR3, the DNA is TGTGCCAGTAGTATAGATCTTCGCGGCAGGGCAAGCTATGGCTACACCTTC. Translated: CASSIDLRGRASYGYTF.

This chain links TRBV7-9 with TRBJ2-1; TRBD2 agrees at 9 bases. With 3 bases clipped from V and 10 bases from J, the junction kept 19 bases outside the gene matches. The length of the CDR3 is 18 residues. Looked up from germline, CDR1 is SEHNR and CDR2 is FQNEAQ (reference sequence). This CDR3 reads CASSFQPGAGGLGEEQFF. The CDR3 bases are TGTGCCAGCAGCTTCCAACCCGGAGCGGGGGGCCTGGGAGAGGAGCAGTTCTTC.

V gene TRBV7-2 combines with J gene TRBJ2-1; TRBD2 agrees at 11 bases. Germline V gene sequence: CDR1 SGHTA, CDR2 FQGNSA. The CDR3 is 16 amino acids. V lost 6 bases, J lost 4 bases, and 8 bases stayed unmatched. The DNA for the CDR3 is TGTGCCAGCAGATACATAGCGGGGGGGCTTTACAATGAGCAGTTCTTC. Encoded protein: CASRYIAGGLYNEQFF.

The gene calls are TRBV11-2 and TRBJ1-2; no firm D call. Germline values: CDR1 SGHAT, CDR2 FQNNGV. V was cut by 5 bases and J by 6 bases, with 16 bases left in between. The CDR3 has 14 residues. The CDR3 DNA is TGTGCCAGCAGCCAGACGGGTCGATCGGATGGCTACACCTTC. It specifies CASSQTGRSDGYTF.

The CDR3 DNA is TGTGCCAGCAGCTTAAACGGGGGGCGCAGCACCGGGGAGCTGTTTTTT. Protein product: CASSLNGGRSTGELFF. The V and J genes are TRBV7-3 and TRBJ2-2; tentatively, D is TRBD2 (7 bases). The CDR3 spans 16 residues. Trimming took off 1 base at V and 4 bases at J, with 13 bases between the two ends. The germline V gene encodes CDR1 SGHTA and CDR2 FQGTGA.

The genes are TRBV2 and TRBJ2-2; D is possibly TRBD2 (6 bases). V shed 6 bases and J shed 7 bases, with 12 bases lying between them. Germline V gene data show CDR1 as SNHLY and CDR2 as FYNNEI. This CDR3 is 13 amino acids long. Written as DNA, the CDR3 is TGTGCCAGCAGGGACTACATGAGCGGGGAGCTGTTTTTT. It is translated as CASRDYMSGELFF.

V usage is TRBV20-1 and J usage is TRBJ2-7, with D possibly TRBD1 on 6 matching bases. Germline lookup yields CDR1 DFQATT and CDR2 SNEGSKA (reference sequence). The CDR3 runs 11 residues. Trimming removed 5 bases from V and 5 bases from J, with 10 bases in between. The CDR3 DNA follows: TGCAGTGCTTCAGGGGTCCACGAGCAGTACTTC. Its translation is CSASGVHEQYF.

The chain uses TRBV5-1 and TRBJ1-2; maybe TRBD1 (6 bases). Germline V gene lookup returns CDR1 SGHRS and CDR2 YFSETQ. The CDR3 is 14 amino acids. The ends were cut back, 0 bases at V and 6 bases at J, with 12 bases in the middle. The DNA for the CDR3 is TGCGCCAGCAGCTTGGTCGCAGGGGATAATGGCTACACCTTC. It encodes CASSLVAGDNGYTF.

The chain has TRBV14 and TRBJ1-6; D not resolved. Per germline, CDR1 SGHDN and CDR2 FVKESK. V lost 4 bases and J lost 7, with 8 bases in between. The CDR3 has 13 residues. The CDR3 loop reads CASSPQRNSPLHF. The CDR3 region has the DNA TGTGCCAGCAGCCCGCAACGGAATTCACCCCTCCACTTT.

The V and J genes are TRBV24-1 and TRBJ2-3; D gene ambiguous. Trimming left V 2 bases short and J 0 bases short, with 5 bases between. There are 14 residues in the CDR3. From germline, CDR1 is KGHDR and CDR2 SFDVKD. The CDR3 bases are TGTGCCACCAGTGATTCCTTGAGCACAGATACGCAGTATTTT. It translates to CATSDSLSTDTQYF.

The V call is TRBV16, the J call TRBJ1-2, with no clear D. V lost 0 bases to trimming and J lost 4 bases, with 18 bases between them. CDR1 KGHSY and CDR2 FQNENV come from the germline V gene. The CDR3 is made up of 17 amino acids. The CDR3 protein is CASSQSNTRFGSYGYTF. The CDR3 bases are TGTGCCAGCAGCCAATCGAACACCCGATTTGGTTCCTATGGCTACACCTTC.

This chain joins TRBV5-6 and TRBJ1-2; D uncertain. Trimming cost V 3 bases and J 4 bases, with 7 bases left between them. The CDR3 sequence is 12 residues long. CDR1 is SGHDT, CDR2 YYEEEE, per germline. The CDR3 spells CASSSPSYGYTF. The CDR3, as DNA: TGTGCCAGCAGCTCCCCGAGCTATGGCTACACCTTC.

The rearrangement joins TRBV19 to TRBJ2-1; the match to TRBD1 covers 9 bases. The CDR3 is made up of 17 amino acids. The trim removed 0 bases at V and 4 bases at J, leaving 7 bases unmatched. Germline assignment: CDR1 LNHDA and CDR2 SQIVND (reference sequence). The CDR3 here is CASSIELGTGIYNEQFF. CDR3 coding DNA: TGTGCCAGTAGTATAGAGTTAGGGACAGGGATATACAATGAGCAGTTCTTC.

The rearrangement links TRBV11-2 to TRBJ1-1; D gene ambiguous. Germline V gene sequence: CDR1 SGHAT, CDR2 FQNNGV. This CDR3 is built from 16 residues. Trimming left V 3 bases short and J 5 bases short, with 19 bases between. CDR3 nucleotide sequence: TGTGCCAGCAGCTTTAGTCCGGAACTGTGGAGAACTGAAGCTTTCTTT. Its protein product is CASSFSPELWRTEAFF.

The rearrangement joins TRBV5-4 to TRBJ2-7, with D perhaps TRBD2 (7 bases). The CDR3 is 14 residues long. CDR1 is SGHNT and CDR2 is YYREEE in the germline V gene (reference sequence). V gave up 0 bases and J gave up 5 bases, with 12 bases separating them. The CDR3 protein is CASSLVGGLDEQYF. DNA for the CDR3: TGTGCCAGCAGCTTGGTCGGGGGGCTTGACGAGCAGTACTTC. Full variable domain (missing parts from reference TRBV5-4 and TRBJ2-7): ETGVTQSPTHLIKTRGQQVTLRCSSQSGHNTVSWYQQALGQGPQFIFQYYREEENGRGNFPPRFSGLQFPNYSSELNVNALELDDSALYLCASSLVGGLDEQYFGPGTRLTVT.

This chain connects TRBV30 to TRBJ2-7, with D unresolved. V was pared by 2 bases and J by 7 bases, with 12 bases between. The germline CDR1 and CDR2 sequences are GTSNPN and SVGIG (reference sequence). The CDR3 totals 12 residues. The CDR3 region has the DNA TGTGCCTGGAGTTCCACTTGGAGAGAGCAGTACTTC. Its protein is CAWSSTWREQYF.